The next 29 T cell receptor beta chains were all read from a single sample in a study of T cells in localized non-small cell lung cancer. Profiled with immunoSEQ multiplex PCR; TCRdb holds only in-frame clones, not every one. This sample carries around 36,000 clones, approximately 81% of them seen once, and the ten largest clones take around 7.3%. Specimen: peripheral blood mononuclear cells, collected before any cancer treatment. All receptors derive from a male donor at least 60 years old with stage II lung adenocarcinoma.

The rearrangement links TRBV2 to TRBJ2-3; D is undetermined. The CDR3 runs 13 residues. V lost 5 bases and J lost 5, with 11 bases in between. The germline V gene has CDR1 SNHLY and CDR2 FYNNEI. The CDR3 loop is CASSWGPKDTQYF. DNA of the CDR3: TGTGCCAGCAGTTGGGGTCCCAAAGATACGCAGTATTTT.

The rearrangement links TRBV9 to TRBJ1-2, with D unresolved. V lost 4 bases to trimming and J lost 8 bases, with 18 bases between them. The CDR3 has 14 residues. Germline lookup yields CDR1 SGDLS and CDR2 YYNGEE. The CDR3 coding sequence is TGTGCCAGCAGCTATGCTCATGGTTTAGGCGGCTACACCTTC. This encodes CASSYAHGLGGYTF.

The chain employs TRBV27 and TRBJ1-2; 8 bases fit TRBD1. The CDR3 length is 13 residues. The V and J ends lost 2 bases and 4 bases, in that order; junction bases with no gene match: 0. CDR1 is MNHEY, CDR2 SMNVEV, per germline (reference sequence). This chain's CDR3 is CASSLTGGYGYTF. The CDR3 DNA reads TGTGCCAGCAGTTTAACAGGGGGCTATGGCTACACCTTC.

The sample holds a few counts of this clone. This chain connects TRBV29-1 to TRBJ2-7; 9 nucleotides align to TRBD1. Germline V lookup: CDR1 SQVTM, CDR2 ANQGSEA. The CDR3 spans 13 residues. The ends lost 6 bases at V and 5 bases at J; junction bases unmatched: 8. CDR3 sequence (DNA): TGCAGCGTGGCCGGGACAGGGCGCCACGAGCAGTACTTC. Its protein is CSVAGTGRHEQYF.

This clone was recorded once. The gene calls are TRBV2 and TRBJ2-3; TRBD2 is a possible D gene (5 bases). V dropped 7 bases and J dropped 2 bases, with 13 bases sitting between them. The length of the CDR3 is 14 residues. Germline CDR1 reads SNHLY; CDR2 reads FYNNEI. In nucleotides, the CDR3 is TGTGCCAGCACGGAGACTACCTACACAGATACGCAGTATTTT. As protein: CASTETTYTDTQYF.

V and J are TRBV19 and TRBJ2-1; the D gene could be TRBD1 or TRBD2 (5 bases each). This CDR3 region has 13 residues. CDR1 is LNHDA and CDR2 is SQIVND in the germline V gene (reference sequence). The V gene lost 7 bases and the J gene lost 9 bases, with 16 bases spanning the gap. CDR3 in DNA: TGTGCCAGTATGGGATACCGGGACGCTGAGCAGTTCTTC. This encodes CASMGYRDAEQFF. The complete variable domain, with remaining parts taken from reference TRBV19 and TRBJ2-1, reads DGGITQSPKYLFRKEGQNVTLSCEQNLNHDAMYWYRQDPGQGLRLIYYSQIVNDFQKGDIAEGYSVSREKKESFPLTVTSAQKNPTAFYLCASMGYRDAEQFFGPGTRLTVL.

The V call is TRBV28, the J call TRBJ1-2, with unresolved D. This CDR3 region has 13 residues. CDR1 is MDHEN and CDR2 is SYDVKM in the germline V gene. Trimming pared 7 bases from V and 0 bases from J, leaving 9 bases between. This CDR3 is CASMSRANYGYTF. For the CDR3, the DNA is TGTGCCAGCATGTCGAGAGCTAACTATGGCTACACCTTC.

V usage is TRBV18 and J usage is TRBJ2-7; TRBD1 agrees at 10 bases. The V and J ends lost 3 bases and 7 bases, in that order; junction bases with no gene match: 9. The CDR3 loop spans 15 amino acids. CDR1 and CDR2 (germline): KGHSH, LQKENI. The CDR3 sequence: CASSPTGGSKEEQYF. The CDR3 DNA follows: TGTGCCAGCTCACCGACAGGGGGCTCCAAGGAGGAGCAGTACTTC.

The V and J genes are TRBV28 and TRBJ1-4, with D perhaps TRBD1 (5 bases). Trimming pared 2 bases from V and 2 bases from J, leaving 9 bases between. The germline V gene encodes CDR1 MDHEN and CDR2 SYDVKM. CDR3 size: 15 residues. The chain's CDR3 is CASSLAGLTNEKLFF. CDR3 coding DNA: TGTGCCAGCAGTTTAGCAGGGCTTACTAATGAAAAACTGTTTTTT.

The chain employs TRBV27 and TRBJ2-7; 8 bases align to TRBD2. The CDR3 is made up of 15 amino acids. V was pared by 3 bases and J by 3 bases, with 7 bases of the junction left unmatched. The germline CDR1 and CDR2 sequences are MNHEY and SMNVEV (reference sequence). The CDR3 DNA sequence: TGTGCCAGCAGTTTTCGACTAGCGATTAACTACGAGCAGTACTTC. This encodes CASSFRLAINYEQYF.

The chain has TRBV2 and TRBJ2-4; 7 nucleotides match TRBD2. The CDR3 totals 16 residues. J lost 11 bases, V lost 7 bases, and 20 bases had no gene match. Germline lookup yields CDR1 SNHLY and CDR2 FYNNEI. Here the CDR3 reads CASNEGVASGKRFQYF. CDR3 bases: TGTGCCAGCAACGAGGGTGTGGCGAGCGGGAAGCGATTTCAGTACTTC.

This chain uses TRBV5-5 with TRBJ2-2; 8 bases are a match to TRBD2. In germline, CDR1 is SGHKS, CDR2 YYEKEE (reference sequence). The CDR3 runs 17 residues. J lost 0 bases, V lost 0 bases, and 4 bases had no gene match. In DNA form, the CDR3 reads TGTGCCAGCAGCTTGGACAGCGGGGGCTCGAACACCGGGGAGCTGTTTTTT. It is translated as CASSLDSGGSNTGELFF.

The chain couples TRBV18 to TRBJ2-1; 9 bases are shared with TRBD2. The CDR3 covers 15 residues. CDR1 is KGHSH and CDR2 is LQKENI in the germline V gene. Trimming removed 3 bases from V and 4 bases from J; junction bases left unmatched: 4. In DNA form, the CDR3 reads TGTGCCAGCTCACCTTCGGGACTAGCATACAATGAGCAGTTCTTC. Amino acid sequence: CASSPSGLAYNEQFF.

The chain is built from TRBV9 and TRBJ2-3, with 10 bases aligning to TRBD2. The germline V gene has CDR1 SGDLS and CDR2 YYNGEE. This CDR3 comprises 16 residues. Germline trimming cut 3 bases from V and 6 bases from J; bases unmatched to any gene: 10. The CDR3 DNA reads TGTGCCAGCAGCGCGCCTAGCGGGAGTTTGGCCGATACGCAGTATTTT. Translation: CASSAPSGSLADTQYF.

The chain employs TRBV5-1 and TRBJ2-7; tentatively, D is TRBD2 (5 bases). Trimming pared 3 bases from V and 4 bases from J, leaving 17 bases between. Looked up from germline, CDR1 is SGHRS and CDR2 is YFSETQ. CDR3 length equals 15 residues. CDR3 loop: CASSSNPGKGYEQYF. In DNA form, the CDR3 reads TGCGCCAGCAGCTCAAACCCCGGGAAAGGGTACGAGCAGTACTTC.

CDR3 nucleotides: TGCGCCAGCAGCTGGCCCTCAAGTAATGGCTACACCTTC. This codes for CASSWPSSNGYTF. V usage is TRBV5-1 and J usage is TRBJ1-2; D is unresolved. The germline V gene has CDR1 SGHRS and CDR2 YFSETQ. The length of the CDR3 is 13 residues. V was clipped by 3 bases and J by 6 bases, with 12 bases between them.

This clone showed up just a few times. The CDR3 sequence is CASSAGLRYEAFF. The CDR3 DNA follows: TGTGCCAGCAGTGCTGGGCTCCGTTATGAAGCTTTCTTT. The chain recombines TRBV6-1 with TRBJ1-1; the D is unclear. Trimming removed 4 bases from V and 7 bases from J, with 13 bases in between. This CDR3 contains 13 residues. Germline CDR1 MNHNS, CDR2 SASEGT.

Regarding this clone: At one end, the junction sequence differs from germline, possibly due to a read error. Other DNA sequences in this sample translate to the same CDR3. This CDR3 is CAWSRGVGKTNEKLFF. For the CDR3, the DNA is TGTGCCTGGAGTCGAGGGGTTGGAAAAACTAATGAAAAACTGTTCTTT. The rearrangement joins TRBV30 to TRBJ1-4; D perhaps matches TRBD1 (5 bases). Per germline, CDR1 GTSNPN and CDR2 SVGIG (reference sequence). CDR3 length equals 16 residues.

V is TRBV7-8 and J is TRBJ1-2; possible D gene TRBD1, 5 bases. Germline V gene lookup returns CDR1 SGHVS and CDR2 FQNEAQ. The CDR3 has 17 amino acids. The V gene lost 5 bases and the J gene lost 2 bases, with 21 bases spanning the gap. CDR3 loop: CASSPGGATLMNYGYTF. The CDR3 DNA is TGTGCCAGCAGCCCAGGAGGGGCTACTCTCATGAACTATGGCTACACCTTC. Complete variable domain (other parts from reference TRBV7-8 and TRBJ1-2): GAGVSQSPRYKVAKRGQDVALRCDPISGHVSLFWYQQALGQGPEFLTYFQNEAQLDKSGLPSDRFFAERPEGSVSTLKIQRTQQEDSAVYLCASSPGGATLMNYGYTFGSGTRLTVV.

This chain joins TRBV19 and TRBJ2-1; a possible D gene is TRBD2 (5 bases). CDR3 length: 14 amino acids. The germline V gene has CDR1 LNHDA and CDR2 SQIVND (reference sequence). V lost 7 bases and J lost 7, with 17 bases in between. DNA for the CDR3: TGTGCCAGTACGAGGGATGCCGAGGCGAATGAGCAGTTCTTC. It encodes CASTRDAEANEQFF.

V and J are TRBV5-4 and TRBJ2-5; D perhaps matches TRBD1 (6 bases). Trimming shortened V by 0 bases and J by 6 bases, and 15 bases separated the two germline ends. This CDR3 has 15 amino acids. The germline V gene encodes CDR1 SGHNT and CDR2 YYREEE (reference sequence). CDR3 loop: CASSLGQAKGKTQYF. CDR3 nucleotides: TGTGCCAGCAGCTTGGGACAGGCTAAGGGGAAGACCCAGTACTTC.

The chain joins TRBV23-1 to TRBJ1-5; D is unresolved. TRBV23-1 is sorted into the ORF group, with uncertain function. The CDR3 extends over 16 amino acids. V lost 0 bases and J 0 bases, leaving 9 bases between the germline ends. The CDR3 coding sequence is TGCGCCAGCAGTCAATCCGGCAGGAATAGCAATCAGCCCCAGCATTTT. It is translated as CASSQSGRNSNQPQHF.

The chain couples TRBV10-3 to TRBJ1-5, with D unclear. The CDR3 covers 13 residues. Germline loops: CDR1 ENHRY, CDR2 SYGVKD. With 3 bases removed from V and 7 bases from J, the gap between germline ends came to 10 bases. CDR3 amino acids: CAISDALSQPQHF. CDR3 coding DNA: TGTGCCATCAGTGACGCGCTTAGCCAGCCCCAGCATTTT.

The V and J genes are TRBV14 and TRBJ1-2; D might be TRBD1 (6 bases). CDR1 and CDR2 from the germline V gene are SGHDN and FVKESK. V shed 3 bases and J shed 2 bases, with 10 bases lying between them. The CDR3 contains 14 residues. This CDR3 is CASSHGQRNYGYTF. The CDR3 bases are TGTGCCAGCAGCCATGGACAGCGAAACTATGGCTACACCTTC.

V is TRBV19 and J is TRBJ1-5; 9 nucleotides line up with TRBD1. The J segment lost 3 bases and the V segment lost 6 bases, leaving 9 bases of the junction unmatched. This CDR3 has 16 residues. Per germline, CDR1 LNHDA and CDR2 SQIVND (reference sequence). The DNA for the CDR3 is TGTGCCAGTAGACCCGGGACAGGGTCCATCAATCAGCCCCAGCATTTT. This encodes CASRPGTGSINQPQHF. The variable domain in full, completed from reference TRBV19 and TRBJ1-5, reads DGGITQSPKYLFRKEGQNVTLSCEQNLNHDAMYWYRQDPGQGLRLIYYSQIVNDFQKGDIAEGYSVSREKKESFPLTVTSAQKNPTAFYLCASRPGTGSINQPQHFGDGTRLSIL.

The chain carries TRBV7-8 and TRBJ1-4, with a weak D call TRBD1 (5 bases). From germline, CDR1 is SGHVS and CDR2 FQNEAQ. This CDR3 is built from 16 residues. Trimming left V 3 bases short and J 4 bases short, with 15 bases between. The CDR3 spells CASSFTRDVNNEKLFF. In DNA, the CDR3 is TGTGCCAGCAGCTTCACCCGGGACGTCAATAATGAAAAACTGTTTTTT.

The V gene is TRBV11-2, the J gene TRBJ2-6; TRBD2 might be the D (6 bases). With 1 base removed from V and 2 bases from J, the gap between germline ends came to 12 bases. The CDR3 covers 17 residues. Germline V gene data show CDR1 as SGHAT and CDR2 as FQNNGV. CDR3 in DNA: TGTGCCAGCAGCTTAGGAGTTGCGGGAACTGGGGCCAACGTCCTGACTTTC. Amino acid sequence: CASSLGVAGTGANVLTF.

CDR3 in amino acids: CASSSNPLSSYEQYF. CDR3 nucleotide sequence: TGTGCCAGCAGCTCCAATCCTTTAAGCTCCTACGAGCAGTACTTC. V gene TRBV28 combines with J gene TRBJ2-7; unclear D gene. CDR3 length equals 15 residues. Germline assignment: CDR1 MDHEN and CDR2 SYDVKM. V lost 6 bases, J lost 0 bases, and 15 bases lay in between.

The chain carries TRBV28 and TRBJ2-3; D gene ambiguous. Trimming took 5 bases from V and 8 from J, leaving 11 bases between them. From germline, CDR1 is MDHEN and CDR2 SYDVKM. This CDR3 has 12 residues. CDR3 amino acids: CASSASEVTQYF. The DNA of the CDR3 is TGTGCCAGCAGTGCATCCGAAGTTACGCAGTATTTT.